Listed here is a single T cell receptor beta chain. This table comes from immunoSEQ multiplex PCR, and its TCRdb copy is limited to in-frame clones, with some not included. The table shows some 150,000 clones, with about 70% occurring only once. The CDR3 sequence is 14 residues long. Germline V gene lookup returns CDR1 SGHAT and CDR2 FQNNGV. V shed 5 bases, J shed 4 bases, and the junction held 7 bases outside the gene matches. This entry comes from a study of cytotoxic CD8 clonotypes in ibrutinib-treated CLL. The sequences come from PBMCs, collected after 24 months of ibrutinib treatment. The chain is built from TRBV11-2 and TRBJ2-7; 8 bases line up with TRBD1. This TCR was recovered from a human donor with chronic lymphocytic leukemia. For the CDR3, the DNA is TGTGCCAGCAGCCGGACAGGGCTCGGGTACGAGCAGTACTTC. Translated, it gives CASSRTGLGYEQYF.